This TCR beta chain appears in the sequencing data of a study of blood T cells in healthy people across ages. Notes on this clonotype: Its antigen is unidentified.

A sample-barcoded 5' primer and a J-beta primer mix were used in a second PCR of about 7 to 12 cycles. TCRdb called the 5' RACE reads again in MiXCR, with one record for every CDR3 protein. The sample shows 700,000 to 950,000 distinct CDR3 sequences, more than 45% of them seen only once. General study findings and limits: Any changes in expanded clonotypes were possibly confounded, as donor CMV status remained unknown. The long-lived group displayed more naive CD4+ cells, plus higher diversity, than the aged donors did.

Trimming removed 4 bases from V and 3 bases from J, with 9 bases in between. The CDR3 contains 13 residues. Germline-derived CDR1 and CDR2 are SGHTA and FQGNSA. Donors each provided about 9.5 milliliters of peripheral blood. Each sample yielded at least 6 million isolated PBMCs. The clonotype originates from a man aged 25-45 years in good health. This chain links TRBV7-2 with TRBJ1-1; the D is unclear. The specimen sequenced was blood. CDR3: CASSSQYDTEAFF. The DNA of the CDR3 is TGTGCCAGCAGCTCCCAATATGACACTGAAGCTTTCTTT.